These 32 T cell receptor beta chains were all obtained from the same sample, sequenced in a study of blood T cell repertoires in COVID-19. Produced via immunoSEQ multiplex PCR; TCRdb's table is partial and in-frame only. This table holds under 150,000 clones, 75% to 90% found once. Sequencing used peripheral blood. The receptor set was obtained from a human donor in a cohort sampled during active COVID-19.

The CDR3 reads CASGSLGTGVEQYF. The CDR3 region has the DNA TGTGCTAGTGGTTCTTTAGGGACAGGGGTCGAGCAGTACTTC. The V gene is TRBV12-5, the J gene TRBJ2-7, with TRBD1 matching 10 bases. In germline, CDR1 is LGHNT, CDR2 FRNRAP. J lost 6 bases, V lost 4 bases, and 6 bases had no gene match. The CDR3 length is 14 residues. The full variable domain, completed using reference TRBV12-5 and TRBJ2-7, is DARVTQTPRHKVTEMGQEVTMRCQPILGHNTVFWYRQTMMQGLELLAYFRNRAPLDDSGMPKDRFSAEMPDATLATLKIQPSEPRDSAVYFCASGSLGTGVEQYFGPGTRLTVT.

This clone appeared a few times. V is TRBV7-8 and J is TRBJ1-2, with 7 bases fitting TRBD1. Germline CDR1 and CDR2: SGHVS and FQNEAQ. The V segment lost 4 bases and the J segment 6 bases; nucleotides outside the gene matches: 5. The CDR3 spans 13 residues. In DNA, the CDR3 is TGTGCCAGCAGCTCTTCAGGGGGACATGGCTACACCTTC. Amino acid sequence: CASSSSGGHGYTF. The complete variable domain, with remaining parts taken from reference TRBV7-8 and TRBJ1-2, reads GAGVSQSPRYKVAKRGQDVALRCDPISGHVSLFWYQQALGQGPEFLTYFQNEAQLDKSGLPSDRFFAERPEGSVSTLKIQRTQQEDSAVYLCASSSSGGHGYTFGSGTRLTVV.

The V call is TRBV5-4, the J call TRBJ2-1; 11 nucleotides align to TRBD2. Germline-derived CDR1 and CDR2 are SGHNT and YYREEE (reference sequence). J was trimmed by 5 bases and V by 2 bases; bases with no gene match: 3. The length of the CDR3 is 15 residues. For the CDR3, the DNA is TGTGCCAGCAGCTTAGTAGCGGGGGGGGACAATGAGCAGTTCTTC. Its protein is CASSLVAGGDNEQFF.

The genes are TRBV18 and TRBJ2-7, with D unresolved. CDR3 length equals 12 residues. Germline V CDR1 and CDR2: KGHSH, LQKENI. Trimming left V 6 bases short and J 4 bases short, with 10 bases between. CDR3 protein: CASSPRGYEQYF. The DNA of the CDR3 is TGTGCCAGCTCGCCCCGCGGATACGAGCAGTACTTC.

The chain joins TRBV14 to TRBJ2-3, with D uncertain. The CDR3 loop spans 12 amino acids. Germline V gene data show CDR1 as SGHDN and CDR2 as FVKESK. Trimming shortened V by 4 bases and J by 5 bases, and 7 bases separated the two germline ends. CDR3 coding DNA: TGTGCCAGCAGCCCAAGAGGAGATACGCAGTATTTT. Encoded protein: CASSPRGDTQYF.

The V gene is TRBV19, the J gene TRBJ2-1, with 7 bases identical to TRBD1. The CDR3 extends over 13 amino acids. Per germline, CDR1 LNHDA and CDR2 SQIVND (reference sequence). The J segment lost 7 bases and the V segment lost 10 bases, leaving 10 bases of the junction unmatched. CDR3 in amino acids: CATAEGALNEQFF. CDR3 DNA: TGTGCCACCGCCGAGGGGGCTCTAAATGAGCAGTTCTTC.

The rearrangement uses TRBV19 and TRBJ2-1; D call uncertain. Germline V gives CDR1 LNHDA, CDR2 SQIVND (reference sequence). The V end was cut by 5 bases, the J end by 0 bases, with 11 bases between. This CDR3 is built from 15 residues. The CDR3 nucleotides are TGTGCCAGTAGTGCTACTTCAAGCTCCTACAATGAGCAGTTCTTC. This gives the protein CASSATSSSYNEQFF.

The chain is built from TRBV29-1 and TRBJ1-1; D unclear. The CDR3 covers 9 residues. Germline CDR1 SQVTM, CDR2 ANQGSEA. V gave up 7 bases and J gave up 4 bases, with 4 bases separating them. The CDR3 DNA is TGCAGCGGCGGCACTGAAGCTTTCTTT. This gives the protein CSGGTEAFF.

This sequence joins TRBV28 and TRBJ2-4, with 12 positions matching TRBD2. The CDR3 is 18 residues long. CDR1 and CDR2 (germline): MDHEN, SYDVKM. V shed 4 bases and J 1 base; nucleotides not matched to a gene: 8. CDR3 sequence reads: CASSSLAGGPGAKNIQYF. The CDR3 region has the DNA TGTGCCAGCAGTTCCCTAGCGGGAGGGCCAGGGGCCAAAAACATTCAGTACTTC.

V and J are TRBV6-2 or TRBV6-3 and TRBJ1-5; 7 nucleotides align to TRBD1. V trimming: 2 bases; J trimming: 0 bases; junction bases outside the gene matches: 4. The germline V gene has CDR1 MNHEY and CDR2 SVGEGT. The CDR3 is 16 residues long. CDR3 residues: CASSYETGRSNQPQHF. The CDR3 DNA follows: TGTGCCAGCAGTTACGAGACAGGGCGTAGCAATCAGCCCCAGCATTTT.

The chain employs TRBV6-2 or TRBV6-3 and TRBJ2-3, with 10 positions matching TRBD2. From germline, CDR1 is MNHEY and CDR2 SVGEGT. With V trimmed by 5 bases and J by 1 base, 3 bases remained unmatched. This CDR3 is built from 15 residues. The CDR3 sequence is CASSNGLAGTDTQYF. DNA of the CDR3: TGTGCCAGCAGTAATGGACTAGCGGGCACAGATACGCAGTATTTT.

This clone was observed a single time. This rearrangement joins TRBV5-4 to TRBJ1-1; tentatively, D is TRBD1 (5 bases). This CDR3 region has 13 residues. Germline V lookup: CDR1 SGHNT, CDR2 YYREEE (reference sequence). V lost 1 base and J lost 5, with 9 bases in between. The CDR3 DNA is TGTGCCAGCAGCTTGCCTGGGGGGACTGAAGCTTTCTTT. Amino acids: CASSLPGGTEAFF. The variable domain in full, completed from reference TRBV5-4 and TRBJ1-1, reads ETGVTQSPTHLIKTRGQQVTLRCSSQSGHNTVSWYQQALGQGPQFIFQYYREEENGRGNFPPRFSGLQFPNYSSELNVNALELDDSALYLCASSLPGGTEAFFGQGTRLTVV.

The rearrangement joins TRBV30 to TRBJ2-1; 10 bases agree with TRBD2. Trimming cost V 4 bases and J 5 bases; bases outside gene matches: 17. Germline V gives CDR1 GTSNPN, CDR2 SVGIG (reference sequence). The CDR3 is 18 residues long. Here the CDR3 DNA reads TGTGCCTGGAAACCGCTAGCGGGAGCGGCGGCCCTTAACAATGAGCAGTTCTTC. Its translation: CAWKPLAGAAALNNEQFF.

The V call is TRBV19, the J call TRBJ1-1; D gene ambiguous. V was shortened by 6 bases and J by 0 bases, with 11 bases between the two germline ends. The CDR3 spans 14 residues. Germline CDR1 and CDR2: LNHDA and SQIVND (reference sequence). Here the CDR3 DNA reads TGTGCCAGTAGGATTCGAGACATGAACACTGAAGCTTTCTTT. This encodes CASRIRDMNTEAFF.

The chain combines TRBV11-3 with TRBJ2-1; tentative D call: TRBD1 (5 bases). The CDR3 runs to 11 residues. In germline, CDR1 is SGHNT, CDR2 YENEEA. Trimming shortened V by 5 bases and J by 9 bases, and 8 bases separated the two germline ends. This CDR3 reads CASSDRGEQFF. The CDR3 DNA sequence: TGTGCCAGCAGCGATAGGGGTGAGCAGTTCTTC.

This chain uses TRBV7-3 with TRBJ2-7, with D perhaps TRBD1 (6 bases). The CDR3 loop spans 15 amino acids. The germline CDR1 and CDR2 sequences are SGHTA and FQGTGA. V shed 2 bases and J shed 0 bases, with 11 bases lying between them. The chain's CDR3 is CASSLDRSYSYEQYF. In nucleotides, the CDR3 is TGTGCCAGCAGCTTAGACAGGTCCTACTCCTACGAGCAGTACTTC.

This sequence joins TRBV19 and TRBJ1-3; a weak D match, TRBD1 (5 bases). CDR1 and CDR2 (germline): LNHDA, SQIVND (reference sequence). Trimming stripped 4 bases from V and 3 bases from J, with 7 bases between. The CDR3 extends over 13 amino acids. The CDR3 loop is CASSTDIGNTIYF. CDR3 nucleotide sequence: TGTGCCAGTAGTACGGACATTGGAAACACCATATATTTT.

The CDR3 region is CSASRIVGREINTDTQYF. The CDR3 DNA follows: TGCAGTGCCAGTCGAATCGTGGGGCGGGAAATAAACACAGATACGCAGTATTTT. The rearrangement joins TRBV20-1 to TRBJ2-3, with a possible D match to TRBD2 (6 bases). The CDR3 consists of 18 residues. Germline lookup yields CDR1 DFQATT and CDR2 SNEGSKA (reference sequence). V was clipped by 6 bases and J by 2 bases, with 27 bases between them.

Worth noting for this clone: The junction does not match germline at one end; this may be a read error. The chain links TRBV9 to TRBJ2-3, with D possibly TRBD2 on 6 matching bases. The CDR3 sequence is 14 residues long. CDR1 is SGDLS and CDR2 is YYNGEE in the germline V gene. The CDR3 DNA sequence: TGTGCCAGCAGCCCTGGGAGGATAACAGAGACGCAGTATTTT. It is translated as CASSPGRITETQYF.

This sequence joins TRBV12-3 or TRBV12-4 and TRBJ1-6, with TRBD1 as a possible D gene (6 bases). V lost 10 bases and J lost 16, with 23 bases in between. This CDR3 spans 13 amino acids. CDR3 nucleotide sequence: TGTGCCACCAAATCTAACGGAGTGGGGGCTCTCCACTTT. Amino acid sequence: CATKSNGVGALHF.

The V and J genes are TRBV6-5 and TRBJ1-2, with unresolved D. The length of the CDR3 is 15 residues. Looked up from germline, CDR1 is MNHEY and CDR2 is SVGAGI. The V gene lost 6 bases and the J gene lost 0 bases, with 14 bases spanning the gap. CDR3 nucleotides: TGTGCCAGCAGGGACCGGGGTGGGGCTAACTATGGCTACACCTTC. Its translation: CASRDRGGANYGYTF.

The rearrangement links TRBV6-1 to TRBJ1-5, with D unresolved. This CDR3 spans 15 amino acids. The V end was cut by 2 bases, the J end by 9 bases, with 17 bases between. Germline CDR1 and CDR2: MNHNS and SASEGT. This CDR3 is CASSERVAGSRPQHF. Here the CDR3 DNA reads TGTGCCAGCAGTGAACGAGTCGCAGGAAGTCGGCCCCAGCATTTT.

The chain employs TRBV7-3 and TRBJ2-1; unclear D gene. This CDR3 has 13 residues. Trimming pared 5 bases from V and 9 bases from J, leaving 14 bases between. The germline V gene has CDR1 SGHTA and CDR2 FQGTGA. CDR3 sequence: CASSVNVQAEQFF. In DNA form, the CDR3 reads TGTGCCAGCAGCGTAAACGTCCAGGCTGAGCAGTTCTTC.

The chain is built from TRBV5-4 and TRBJ1-3, with D unresolved. The CDR3 contains 14 residues. The V end was cut by 3 bases, the J end by 1 base, with 8 bases between. Germline V gives CDR1 SGHNT, CDR2 YYREEE (reference sequence). The CDR3 sequence is CASSSRSSGNTIYF. CDR3 DNA sequence: TGTGCCAGCAGCTCCAGGTCATCTGGAAACACCATATATTTT.

The chain couples TRBV3-1 (or the pseudogene TRBV3-2) to TRBJ2-2; D is possibly TRBD1 (5 bases). This CDR3 is built from 16 residues. The germline CDR1 and CDR2 sequences are LGHDT and YNNKEL (reference sequence). Trimming cost V 0 bases and J 4 bases, with 12 bases left between them. In DNA form, the CDR3 reads TGTGCCAGCAGCCAAGATGTGGGGCTGGGCACCGGGGAGCTGTTTTTT. It codes for CASSQDVGLGTGELFF.

Points on this clone: The sample carries other DNA sequences with the same CDR3. The rearrangement links TRBV7-3 to TRBJ2-3; 8 bases agree with TRBD2. V shed 6 bases and J 2 bases; nucleotides not matched to a gene: 7. The germline CDR1 and CDR2 sequences are SGHTA and FQGTGA. The CDR3 covers 15 residues. Here the CDR3 DNA reads TGTGCCAGCAGTACGGCGGGGGGCTCCACAGATACGCAGTATTTT. The encoded protein is CASSTAGGSTDTQYF. The full variable domain, rest sourced from reference TRBV7-3 and TRBJ2-3, is GAGVSQTPSNKVTEKGKYVELRCDPISGHTALYWYRQSLGQGPEFLIYFQGTGAADDSGLPNDRFFAVRPEGSVSTLKIQRTERGDSAVYLCASSTAGGSTDTQYFGPGTRLTVL.

The chain has TRBV24-1 and TRBJ2-1; TRBD2 matches at 16 bases. This CDR3 is 20 amino acids long. Losses at the gene ends were 3 bases for V and 0 bases for J; bases not matched to a gene: 7. Germline-derived CDR1 and CDR2 are KGHDR and SFDVKD. The DNA of the CDR3 is TGTGCCACCAGTGATGCGGGACTAGCGGGAGGGCGGGGCTCCTACAATGAGCAGTTCTTC. This codes for CATSDAGLAGGRGSYNEQFF.

The chain combines TRBV2 with TRBJ1-5, with unresolved D. CDR1 and CDR2 from the germline V gene are SNHLY and FYNNEI. This CDR3 has 14 residues. The V gene lost 6 bases and the J gene lost 0 bases, with 9 bases spanning the gap. Here the CDR3 DNA reads TGTGCCAGCAGGGAGCACAATAGCAATCAGCCCCAGCATTTT. Translation: CASREHNSNQPQHF.

The rearrangement joins TRBV7-9 to TRBJ1-2; TRBD1 might be the D (5 bases). Germline loops: CDR1 SEHNR, CDR2 FQNEAQ (reference sequence). The V and J ends lost 2 bases and 1 base respectively, with 11 bases between them. CDR3 length: 15 amino acids. CDR3: CASSLYPQGNYGYTF. The CDR3 DNA follows: TGTGCCAGCAGCTTATATCCCCAGGGTAACTATGGCTACACCTTC.

This clone was detected a few times. This chain joins TRBV11-3 and TRBJ1-1; D is unresolved. V shed 5 bases and J shed 2 bases, with 6 bases lying between them. This CDR3 is 12 amino acids long. Germline CDR1 and CDR2: SGHNT and YENEEA. The CDR3 reads CASSRTNTEAFF. CDR3 coding DNA: TGTGCCAGCAGCCGTACTAACACTGAAGCTTTCTTT. The full variable domain, completed using reference TRBV11-3 and TRBJ1-1, is EAGVVQSPRYKIIEKKQPVAFWCNPISGHNTLYWYLQNLGQGPELLIRYENEEAVDDSQLPKDRFSAERLKGVDSTLKIQPAELGDSAVYLCASSRTNTEAFFGQGTRLTVV.

The rearrangement joins TRBV5-4 to TRBJ2-3, with TRBD2 identical over 7 bases. The germline CDR1 and CDR2 sequences are SGHNT and YYREEE (reference sequence). This CDR3 contains 15 residues. V was clipped by 4 bases and J by 2 bases; unmatched bases: 7. The CDR3 nucleotides are TGTGCCAGCAGCCCGGGACTAATCTCCACAGATACGCAGTATTTT. Protein product: CASSPGLISTDTQYF. The whole variable domain, filled in from reference TRBV5-4 and TRBJ2-3, reads ETGVTQSPTHLIKTRGQQVTLRCSSQSGHNTVSWYQQALGQGPQFIFQYYREEENGRGNFPPRFSGLQFPNYSSELNVNALELDDSALYLCASSPGLISTDTQYFGPGTRLTVL.

In DNA, the CDR3 is TGCGCCAGCAGCTTGGAGGGACAGTCGTACGAAAAACTGTTTTTT. Translating gives CASSLEGQSYEKLFF. This chain connects TRBV5-1 to TRBJ1-4; 7 nucleotides match TRBD1. This CDR3 has 15 amino acids. Germline V lookup: CDR1 SGHRS, CDR2 YFSETQ. Losses at the gene ends were 0 bases for V and 8 bases for J; bases not matched to a gene: 7.